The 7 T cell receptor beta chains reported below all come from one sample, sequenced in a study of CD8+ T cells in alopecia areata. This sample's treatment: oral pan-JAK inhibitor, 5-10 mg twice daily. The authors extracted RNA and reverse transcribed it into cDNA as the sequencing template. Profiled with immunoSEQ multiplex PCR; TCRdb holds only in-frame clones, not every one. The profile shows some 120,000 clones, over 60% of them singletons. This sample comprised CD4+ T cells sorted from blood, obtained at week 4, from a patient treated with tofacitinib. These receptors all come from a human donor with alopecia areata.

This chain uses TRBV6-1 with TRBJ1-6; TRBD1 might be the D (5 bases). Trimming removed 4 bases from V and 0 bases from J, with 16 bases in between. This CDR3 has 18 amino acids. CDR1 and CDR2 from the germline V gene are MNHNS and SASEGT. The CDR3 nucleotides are TGTGCCAGCAGTGCCAGGGTCCTGGCTAGCTCCTATAATTCACCCCTCCACTTT. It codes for CASSARVLASSYNSPLHF.

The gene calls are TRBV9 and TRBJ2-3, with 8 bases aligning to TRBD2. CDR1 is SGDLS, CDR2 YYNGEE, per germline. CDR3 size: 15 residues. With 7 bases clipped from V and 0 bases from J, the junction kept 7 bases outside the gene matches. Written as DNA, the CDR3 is TGTGCCAGCGGATTAGCGGGGTTTAGCACAGATACGCAGTATTTT. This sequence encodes CASGLAGFSTDTQYF.

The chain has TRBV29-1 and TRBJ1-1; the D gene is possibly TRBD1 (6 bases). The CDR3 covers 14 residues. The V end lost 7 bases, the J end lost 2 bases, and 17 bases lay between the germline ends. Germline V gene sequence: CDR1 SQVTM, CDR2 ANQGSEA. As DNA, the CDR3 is TGCAGCGCGGTTCCGGGGGGCGGAAACACTGAAGCTTTCTTT. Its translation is CSAVPGGGNTEAFF.

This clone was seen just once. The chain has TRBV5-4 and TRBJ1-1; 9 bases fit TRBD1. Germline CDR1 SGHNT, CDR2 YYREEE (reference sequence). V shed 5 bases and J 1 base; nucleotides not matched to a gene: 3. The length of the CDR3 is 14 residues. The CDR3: CASRQGAENTEAFF. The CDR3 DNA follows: TGTGCCAGCAGACAGGGGGCCGAGAACACTGAAGCTTTCTTT.

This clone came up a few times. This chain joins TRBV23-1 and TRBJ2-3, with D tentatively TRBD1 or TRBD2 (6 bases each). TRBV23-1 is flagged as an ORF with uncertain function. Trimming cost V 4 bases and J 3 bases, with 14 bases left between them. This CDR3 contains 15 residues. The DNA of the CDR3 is TGCGCCAGCAGTCCCGACAGGAGGGTGACAGATACGCAGTATTTT. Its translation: CASSPDRRVTDTQYF.

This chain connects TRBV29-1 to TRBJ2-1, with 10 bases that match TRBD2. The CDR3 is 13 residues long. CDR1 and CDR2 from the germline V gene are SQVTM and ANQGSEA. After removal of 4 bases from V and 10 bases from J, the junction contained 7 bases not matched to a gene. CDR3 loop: CSVVTSGVGEQFF. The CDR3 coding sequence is TGCAGCGTTGTCACTAGCGGGGTAGGAGAGCAGTTCTTC.

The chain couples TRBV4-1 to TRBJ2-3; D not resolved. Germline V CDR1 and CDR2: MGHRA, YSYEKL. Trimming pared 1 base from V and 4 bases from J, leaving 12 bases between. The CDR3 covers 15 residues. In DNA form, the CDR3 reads TGCGCCAGCAGCCAAGTCTGGGAAGGTTCAGATACGCAGTATTTT. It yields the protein CASSQVWEGSDTQYF.